Listed below are T cell receptor beta chains from one sample, sequenced in a study of OX40 agonist ivuxolimab in advanced cancers. Assay used: immunoSEQ multiplex PCR; TCRdb lists only in-frame clones, some missing. The sample lists roughly 35,000 clones; around 79% were seen once. The specimen comprised CD4+ or CD8+ T cells sorted from blood, sampled in a trial of the OX40 agonist ivuxolimab. Receptors originate from an adult with an advanced solid tumor such as melanoma, head and neck, liver or kidney cancer. CDR3s include the opening cysteine and the closing phenylalanine or tryptophan. D genes are given only for firm matches. Part of the rows lack a size; the others show once, few, many or a class for expanded clones.

15	.	TRBV4-3	.	TRBJ1-1	TGCGCCAGCAGCCTCACTATTCCTATGAACACTGAAGCTTTCTTT	CASSLTIPMNTEAFF
15	TRBD1	TRBV7-9	few	TRBJ1-4	TGTGCCAGCAGCCTAACCGGGACAGGGATTGAAAAACTGTTTTTT	CASSLTGTGIEKLFF
14	.	TRBV6-5	.	TRBJ2-1	TGTGCCAGCAGCTCGACGCAGTCAGGGTATGGCCAGTTCTTC	CASSSTQSGYGQFF
11	.	TRBV5-5	.	TRBJ2-7	TGTGCCAGCAGCCGATTCAACGAGCAGTACTTC	CASSRFNEQYF
15	.	TRBV7-2	.	TRBJ2-7	TGTGCCAGCACCCGAGACGGGACGGAGTCCTACGAGCAGTACTTC	CASTRDGTESYEQYF
15	.	TRBV7-2	few	TRBJ2-3	TGTGCCAGCAGCTCCGACCGACAGGTAGCAGATACGCAGTATTTT	CASSSDRQVADTQYF
14	TRBD1	TRBV30	.	TRBJ1-5	TGTGCCTGGAGTCGAGGACAGGAGAATCAGCCCCAGCATTTT	CAWSRGQENQPQHF
15	TRBD2	TRBV6-1	.	TRBJ2-1	TGTGCCAGCAGTGAGTCAGCGGGGGACTACAATGAGCAGTTCTTC	CASSESAGDYNEQFF
17	TRBD1	TRBV5-6	.	TRBJ1-1	TGTGCCAGCAGCTCCGGACAGGGCCAACTTATGAACACTGAAGCTTTCTTT	CASSSGQGQLMNTEAFF
13	TRBD1	TRBV6-1	once	TRBJ2-5	TGTGCCAGCAGACAGGGGAAACAAGAGACCCAGTACTTC	CASRQGKQETQYF
14	TRBD1	TRBV4-1	.	TRBJ1-2	TGCGCCAGCAGCCCAGGGGGCAGGGACTATGGCTACACCTTC	CASSPGGRDYGYTF
17	.	TRBV10-2	.	TRBJ1-5	TGCGCCAGCAGTGTTAAGGATGGGCAGGGTAGCTTTCAGCCCCAGCATTTT	CASSVKDGQGSFQPQHF
14	TRBD1	TRBV5-1	.	TRBJ1-2	TGCGCCAGCAGAGAGACAGGGTCTAACTATGGCTACACCTTC	CASRETGSNYGYTF
14	.	TRBV15	.	TRBJ1-1	TGTGCCACCAGCAGAGCTGGACGGAACACTGAAGCTTTCTTT	CATSRAGRNTEAFF
12	.	TRBV29-1	.	TRBJ1-2	TGCAGCGTTGAAATGACAGACTATGGCTACACCTTC	CSVEMTDYGYTF
15	TRBD1	TRBV2	.	TRBJ1-2	TGTGCCAGCAGTGAAGGGGCAGGGGGTGTCTATGGCTACACCTTC	CASSEGAGGVYGYTF
15	.	TRBV7-6	few	TRBJ2-6	TGTGCCAGCAGCCCAGGGACGTCTGGGGCCAACGTCCTGACTTTC	CASSPGTSGANVLTF
12	.	TRBV30	.	TRBJ2-5	TGTGCCTGGAGTCTTGTATCGGAGACCCAGTACTTC	CAWSLVSETQYF
16	TRBD1	TRBV29-1	once	TRBJ1-3	TGCAGCGTTGAAGTACGGGCAGGGGGCTCTGGAAACACCATATATTTT	CSVEVRAGGSGNTIYF
15	.	TRBV4-2	.	TRBJ2-1	TGTGCCAGCAGCCAAAGTCTCGCTAGCGTTAGTGAGCAGTTCTTC	CASSQSLASVSEQFF
16	.	TRBV5-1	.	TRBJ2-2	TGCGCCAGCAGCCCGGGGGACAGAATGAACACCGGGGAGCTGTTTTTT	CASSPGDRMNTGELFF
14	.	TRBV10-2	.	TRBJ1-4	TGCGCCAGCAGTGACGTGAGGACTAATGAAAAACTGTTTTTT	CASSDVRTNEKLFF
14	TRBD1	TRBV25-1	.	TRBJ1-2	TGTGCCAGCAGTGAATCCGGGACAGCTTATGGCTACACCTTC	CASSESGTAYGYTF
15	.	TRBV18	.	TRBJ2-3	TGTGCCAGCTCACCCCTAGCGAGTATCACAGATACGCAGTATTTT	CASSPLASITDTQYF
14	.	TRBV7-9	.	TRBJ2-5	TGTGCCAGCAGCCAATGGGGCTACCAAGAGACCCAGTACTTC	CASSQWGYQETQYF
12	.	TRBV6-1	.	TRBJ1-3	TGTGCCACCTTCGACGGTGGAAACACCATATATTTT	CATFDGGNTIYF
13	.	TRBV15	.	TRBJ2-7	TGTGCCACCAGCGAGACACGGACTTACGAGCAGTACTTC	CATSETRTYEQYF
15	TRBD1	TRBV4-1	.	TRBJ2-7	TGCGCCAGCAGTGGAGGCGGACAGGGAGTCTACGAGCAGTACTTC	CASSGGGQGVYEQYF
14	.	TRBV14	few	TRBJ1-1	TGTGCCAGCAGCCCCGAGGGCATTTACACTGAAGCTTTCTTT	CASSPEGIYTEAFF
14	.	TRBV5-4	.	TRBJ1-5	TGTGCCAGCAGCTTGCAGGGCGACAATCAGCCCCAGCATTTT	CASSLQGDNQPQHF
12	.	TRBV28	.	TRBJ2-7	TGTGCCAGCATCTCAGGGAGCTACGAGCAGTACTTC	CASISGSYEQYF
14	.	TRBV5-1	once	TRBJ2-1	TGCGCCAGCAGCTTGGGACTACCCCACAATGAGCAGTTCTTC	CASSLGLPHNEQFF
14	TRBD2	TRBV28	.	TRBJ2-5	TGTGCCAGCAGTAGACGGACTAGAAGCGGTTTCCAGTACTTC	CASSRRTRSGFQYF
16	.	TRBV30	.	TRBJ2-1	TGTGCCTGGAGGATAGGTGGGGGCCAGTATTACAATGAGCAGTTCTTC	CAWRIGGGQYYNEQFF
11	.	TRBV6-5	medium-sized	TRBJ1-4	TGTGCCAGCAGTTACTCAGGGCGATGGTTTTTT	CASSYSGRWFF
15	.	TRBV11-1	.	TRBJ2-7	TGTGCCAGCAGCCCCAGGGTTCATCACTCCTACGAGCAGTACTTC	CASSPRVHHSYEQYF
15	TRBD1	TRBV28	.	TRBJ2-3	TGTGCCAGTCAGACAGGGAAGGTGCGAGAAGATACGCAGTATTTT	CASQTGKVREDTQYF
13	.	TRBV6-6	.	TRBJ1-1	TGTGCCAGCAGTGAGGCGGAACACACTGAAGCTTTCTTT	CASSEAEHTEAFF
18	.	TRBV5-1	.	TRBJ2-6	TGCGCCAGCAGCTTCAGGGGACAAGGTCGCTCTGGGGCCAACGTCCTGACTTTC	CASSFRGQGRSGANVLTF
14	TRBD1	TRBV11-3	.	TRBJ1-1	TGTGCCAGCAGCTTAGGACAGGGGTTTGCTGAAGCTTTCTTT	CASSLGQGFAEAFF
15	TRBD2	TRBV10-1	.	TRBJ2-3	TGCGCCAGCAGTACCGGACTAGCGGGCACAGATACGCAGTATTTT	CASSTGLAGTDTQYF
15	.	TRBV5-1	.	TRBJ1-2	TGCGCCAGCCACACCCCAGGACCTTCTAACTATGGCTACACCTTC	CASHTPGPSNYGYTF
8	.	TRBV20-1	.	TRBJ1-2	TGCAGTGCTTCGGGCGGCGCCTTC	CSASGGAF
14	.	TRBV7-3	.	TRBJ2-3	TGTGCCAGCAGCCCCCGGCCGGGTACAGATACGCAGTATTTT	CASSPRPGTDTQYF
11	.	TRBV28	.	TRBJ2-7	TGTGCCTGTGGTCCCACCTACGAGCAGTACTTC	CACGPTYEQYF
12	TRBD2	TRBV30	.	TRBJ2-1	TGTGCCTGGAGTCCGGGAGGGTACGAGCAGTTCTTC	CAWSPGGYEQFF
17	.	TRBV5-1	.	TRBJ2-1	TGCGCCAGCAGCCCGGTTACTAGCTTTGCTCTCGGCGATGAGCAGTTCTTC	CASSPVTSFALGDEQFF
17	TRBD2	TRBV11-2	.	TRBJ2-4	TGTGCCAGCAGCTTAGATCTCCTAGCGGGGGAAGGAAACATTCAGTACTTC	CASSLDLLAGEGNIQYF
14	.	TRBV6-5	.	TRBJ2-7	TGTGCCAGCAGGTCCGTGGACAGAGCCTACGAGCAGTACTTC	CASRSVDRAYEQYF
15	.	TRBV7-7	.	TRBJ2-3	TGTGCCAGCAGCCCCGGCGGCGGTTCCACAGATACGCAGTATTTT	CASSPGGGSTDTQYF
16	.	TRBV12-5	.	TRBJ1-3	TGTGCTAGTCGTCTCATGGACACGATCTCTGGAAACACCATATATTTT	CASRLMDTISGNTIYF
14	.	TRBV12-5	.	TRBJ2-2	TGTGCTAGTGGTTTGCGACCGGATGGCGGGGAGCTGTTTTTT	CASGLRPDGGELFF